This TCR beta chain was identified in a study of blood T cell repertoires in COVID-19 (dated by TCRdb to the early 2020s). About the study as a whole: The collaborator samples originated in the United States, Italy and Spain and spanned the acute and convalescent phases of COVID-19. The material from the prospective study consisted of cDNA or gDNA derived from T cells, B-cell-depleted T cells, or PBMCs. The dataset comprised deeply sampled blood TCRbeta repertoires from subjects exposed to, actively infected with, or recovered from COVID-19. A freely available public database, intended as a resource for researchers studying the immune response to SARS-CoV-2, is where the repertoires were released. Samples came from the ongoing ImmuneRACE study (first 160 participants) plus 1,254 subjects from 6 global collaborators. Sample metadata almost always included a de-identified subject ID, COVID-19 status, age in years and sex. Where HLA class I and class II types were available, the types were taken from metadata supplied by the sample provider, not from assay-based typing. Study-wide conclusions, independent of this receptor: How much clinical and demographic metadata was included differed by source and by participant, and the metadata was provided uncurated.

There are 13 amino acids in the CDR3, from cysteine to phenylalanine inclusive. Only the CDR3 DNA stays, 39 bases, in frame from base 1. The germline V gene (reference sequence) specifies LNHDA as CDR1 and SQIVND as CDR2. Compared with germline, V lacks 7 bases and J lacks 8 bases; bases without a gene match: 10. TCRbeta CDR3 regions were amplified from genomic DNA by means of the immunoSEQ Assay, a bias-controlled multiplex PCR. The published analysis was carried out like this. Within the assay, amplification of reference gene primers was used to estimate how many nucleated cells each sample contained. To quantify the absolute abundance of each unique TCRbeta CDR3 rearrangement, sequence reads were collapsed and filtered. Productive Simpson clonality was computed per sample as the square root of Simpson's diversity index over productive rearrangements. As stored in TCRdb, this immuneACCESS dataset retains in-frame rearrangements with V and J assigned. A fraction of the clones does not appear; measured against another copy, unresolved V genes explain less than half of the discrepancy, and the remainder lacks a known reason. The V and J calls and the clone size are those of that table, but D and trimming were determined from the DNA. In all, the sample holds about 170,000 clones, and around 93% of those were seen once. Roughly 4.4% of the sample is in the top ten clones.

This clone came up once. Which antigen it targets is not known. Base qualities are not provided; no much larger clone lies one nucleotide away. The collaborating institutions used their own protocols to collect whole blood in K2EDTA tubes. Collaborator samples were shipped for TCRbeta analysis as frozen whole blood, isolated PBMCs, or DNA extracted from either sample type. The TCR sequence derives from a woman aged 50 to 60 with acute or convalescent COVID-19. Recombination connected TRBV19 to TRBJ1-2; 7 bases in the junction line up with TRBD1. The sample taken for sequencing was peripheral blood. The DNA is TGTGCCAGTAAAGGGGGCGGGGTGGAAGGCTACACCTTC. Translation gives CASKGGGVEGYTF.